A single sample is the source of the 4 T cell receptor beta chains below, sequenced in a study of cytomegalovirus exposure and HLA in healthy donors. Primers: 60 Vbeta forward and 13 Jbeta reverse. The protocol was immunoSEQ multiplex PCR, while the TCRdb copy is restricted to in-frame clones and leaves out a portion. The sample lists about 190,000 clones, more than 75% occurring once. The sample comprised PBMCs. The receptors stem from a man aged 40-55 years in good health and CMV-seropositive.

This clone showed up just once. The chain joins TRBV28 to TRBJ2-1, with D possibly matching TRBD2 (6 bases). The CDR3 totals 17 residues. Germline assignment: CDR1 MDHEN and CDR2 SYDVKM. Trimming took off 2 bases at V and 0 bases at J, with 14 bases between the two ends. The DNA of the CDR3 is TGTGCCAGCAGTTTAGGGTGGCCTAGCGTCTCCTACAATGAGCAGTTCTTC. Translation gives CASSLGWPSVSYNEQFF.

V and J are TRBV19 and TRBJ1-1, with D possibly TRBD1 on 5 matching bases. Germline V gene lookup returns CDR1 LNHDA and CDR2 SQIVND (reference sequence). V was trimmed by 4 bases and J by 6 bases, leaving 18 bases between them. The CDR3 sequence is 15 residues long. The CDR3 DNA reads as TGTGCCAGTAGTAAAGGGGCTAGGGAGGCTCCTGAAGCTTTCTTT. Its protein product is CASSKGAREAPEAFF. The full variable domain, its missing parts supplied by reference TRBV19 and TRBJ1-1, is DGGITQSPKYLFRKEGQNVTLSCEQNLNHDAMYWYRQDPGQGLRLIYYSQIVNDFQKGDIAEGYSVSREKKESFPLTVTSAQKNPTAFYLCASSKGAREAPEAFFGQGTRLTVV.

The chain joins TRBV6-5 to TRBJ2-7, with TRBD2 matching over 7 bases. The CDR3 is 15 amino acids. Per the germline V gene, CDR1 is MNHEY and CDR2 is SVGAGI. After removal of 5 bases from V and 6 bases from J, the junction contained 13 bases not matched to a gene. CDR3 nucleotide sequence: TGTGCCAGCAGTACCAGGCGGGGGAGGATTTTCGAGCAGTACTTC. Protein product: CASSTRRGRIFEQYF.

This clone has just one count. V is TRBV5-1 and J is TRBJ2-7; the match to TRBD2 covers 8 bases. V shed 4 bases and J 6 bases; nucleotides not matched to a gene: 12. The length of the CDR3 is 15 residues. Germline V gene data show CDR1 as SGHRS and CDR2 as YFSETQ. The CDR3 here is CASSPGGGGKSEQYF. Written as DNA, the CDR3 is TGCGCCAGCAGCCCGGGGGGCGGGGGGAAGTCCGAGCAGTACTTC. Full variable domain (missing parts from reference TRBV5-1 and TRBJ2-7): KAGVTQTPRYLIKTRGQQVTLSCSPISGHRSVSWYQQTPGQGLQFLFEYFSETQRNKGNFPGRFSGRQFSNSRSEMNVSTLELGDSALYLCASSPGGGGKSEQYFGPGTRLTVT.